One and the same sample provided the 30 T cell receptor beta chains below, sequenced in a study of blood T cell repertoires in COVID-19. Repertoires were generated with immunoSEQ multiplex PCR, while TCRdb's copy carries only in-frame clones and drops some. The sample lists 330,000 or so clones, more than 70% occurring once. The sample consisted of PBMCs or T cells enriched from blood (not recorded which). These receptors were taken from a young woman who had been exposed to COVID-19.

The chain has TRBV5-1 and TRBJ1-6; no clear D. This CDR3 has 13 residues. The germline V and J ends were trimmed by 4 bases and 8 bases, with 10 bases remaining between them. CDR1 is SGHRS, CDR2 YFSETQ, per germline. The DNA of the CDR3 is TGCGCCAGCAGCCCGATGCTAGATTCACCCCTCCACTTT. Residues: CASSPMLDSPLHF.

The gene calls are TRBV4-1 and TRBJ2-7; 7 bases match TRBD1. Germline CDR1 reads MGHRA; CDR2 reads YSYEKL. Losses at the gene ends were 2 bases for V and 6 bases for J; bases not matched to a gene: 10. This CDR3 spans 15 amino acids. The chain's CDR3 is CASSQMDGTVVEQYF. Here the CDR3 DNA reads TGCGCCAGCAGCCAAATGGACGGGACAGTCGTCGAGCAGTACTTC.

This chain uses TRBV15 with TRBJ1-5; a possible D gene is TRBD1 (6 bases). CDR1 and CDR2 (germline): LNHNV, YYDKDF (reference sequence). Deletions cut 10 bases from V and 1 base from J, with 17 bases between. This CDR3 is 15 amino acids long. The CDR3 spells CAIGVGRGSNQPQHF. CDR3 DNA sequence: TGTGCCATAGGGGTCGGCAGGGGCAGCAATCAGCCCCAGCATTTT.

The chain combines TRBV3-1 (or the pseudogene TRBV3-2) with TRBJ2-7; 7 positions agree with TRBD2. V dropped 2 bases and J dropped 2; count of bases not matched to a gene: 6. This CDR3 contains 15 residues. CDR1 is LGHDT and CDR2 is YNNKEL in the germline V gene (reference sequence). The DNA of the CDR3 is TGTGCCAGCAGCCAACTACTAGCGTCCCCCTACGAGCAGTACTTC. Encoded protein: CASSQLLASPYEQYF.

The chain combines TRBV3-1 (or the pseudogene TRBV3-2) with TRBJ2-3, with 14 bases fitting TRBD2. V lost 7 bases and J lost 6; bases outside the gene matches: 15. Germline CDR1 and CDR2: LGHDT and YNNKEL (reference sequence). CDR3 length equals 18 residues. This chain's CDR3 is CASTGTSGSGGGWDTQYF. The CDR3 DNA reads TGTGCCAGCACCGGGACTAGCGGGAGTGGAGGGGGATGGGATACGCAGTATTTT.

This chain joins TRBV9 and TRBJ2-7; 9 nucleotides line up with TRBD1. Germline V gene data show CDR1 as SGDLS and CDR2 as YYNGEE. V was pared by 3 bases and J by 0 bases, with 4 bases of the junction left unmatched. This CDR3 has 15 residues. This CDR3 reads CASSEGTGSSYEQYF. The DNA of the CDR3 is TGTGCCAGCAGCGAGGGGACAGGGAGCTCCTACGAGCAGTACTTC.

This chain's CDR3 is CASNPRGYNEQFF. CDR3 bases: TGTGCCAGCAACCCCCGGGGCTACAATGAGCAGTTCTTC. V gene TRBV7-3 combines with J gene TRBJ2-1; D possibly corresponds to TRBD2 (5 bases). The V end lost 7 bases, the J end lost 3 bases, and 10 bases lay between the germline ends. The germline V gene encodes CDR1 SGHTA and CDR2 FQGTGA. The CDR3 length is 13 residues.

The chain carries TRBV19 and TRBJ1-5, with 7 bases identical to TRBD1. The J segment lost 0 bases and the V segment lost 8 bases, leaving 10 bases of the junction unmatched. CDR1 LNHDA and CDR2 SQIVND come from the germline V gene (reference sequence). CDR3 length: 16 amino acids. The CDR3 loop is CASEARDRVSNQPQHF. CDR3 sequence (DNA): TGTGCCAGTGAGGCCCGCGACAGGGTTAGCAATCAGCCCCAGCATTTT.

This rearrangement joins TRBV10-3 to TRBJ2-1; 9 nucleotides line up with TRBD2. Trimming took 3 bases from V and 3 from J; bases not matched to a gene: 6. This CDR3 has 16 residues. CDR1 is ENHRY, CDR2 SYGVKD, per germline. CDR3 nucleotide sequence: TGTGCCATCAGTGAAATGACTAGCGGAGACTACAATGAGCAGTTCTTC. Amino acids: CAISEMTSGDYNEQFF.

The chain recombines TRBV9 with TRBJ2-3; 9 bases are shared with TRBD2. Germline-derived CDR1 and CDR2 are SGDLS and YYNGEE. V shed 4 bases and J 1 base; nucleotides not matched to a gene: 16. The CDR3 covers 19 residues. CDR3 DNA sequence: TGTGCCAGCAGCACGACCGGGACAGAGACTAGCGGACGCACAGATACGCAGTATTTT. Translating it yields CASSTTGTETSGRTDTQYF.

The rearrangement links TRBV12-3 or TRBV12-4 to TRBJ2-5; 7 nucleotides line up with TRBD2. This CDR3 has 13 residues. The V and J ends lost 9 bases and 3 bases, in that order; junction bases with no gene match: 7. The CDR3, as DNA: TGTGCCAGTCGGAGGGCGGGAGAAGAGACCCAGTACTTC. This encodes CASRRAGEETQYF.

This clone was seen more than once but under ten times. This chain uses TRBV10-1 with TRBJ2-3, with D maybe TRBD2 (5 bases). CDR3 length equals 13 residues. The ends were cut back, 4 bases at V and 7 bases at J, with 12 bases in the middle. Germline V lookup: CDR1 WNHNN, CDR2 SYGVQD (reference sequence). CDR3 residues: CASSGRKSYTQYF. CDR3 in DNA: TGCGCCAGCAGTGGGAGGAAAAGCTATACGCAGTATTTT.

As DNA, the CDR3 is TGTGCCAGCAGCTTAGGACAGACCCTCTCCTACGAGCAGTACTTC. It encodes CASSLGQTLSYEQYF. V is TRBV11-3 and J is TRBJ2-7; possible D gene TRBD1, 5 bases. Germline-derived CDR1 and CDR2 are SGHNT and YENEEA. This CDR3 has 15 residues. Trimming left V 1 base short and J 0 bases short, with 10 bases between. Variable domain in full (rest from reference TRBV11-3 and TRBJ2-7): EAGVVQSPRYKIIEKKQPVAFWCNPISGHNTLYWYLQNLGQGPELLIRYENEEAVDDSQLPKDRFSAERLKGVDSTLKIQPAELGDSAVYLCASSLGQTLSYEQYFGPGTRLTVT.

This chain joins TRBV7-3 and TRBJ2-7, with 12 bases fitting TRBD2. This CDR3 region has 15 residues. Per the germline V gene, CDR1 is SGHTA and CDR2 is FQGTGA. The V segment lost 1 base and the J segment 2 bases; nucleotides outside the gene matches: 0. The CDR3, as DNA: TGTGCCAGCAGCTTAAGACTAGCGGGAGCCTACGAGCAGTACTTC. Translated, it gives CASSLRLAGAYEQYF.

The rearrangement joins TRBV10-1 to TRBJ2-2; 8 nucleotides line up with TRBD1. V gave up 6 bases and J gave up 3 bases; unmatched junction bases: 6. Germline CDR1 reads WNHNN; CDR2 reads SYGVQD (reference sequence). There are 15 residues in the CDR3. CDR3 region: CASSRRGHDTGELFF. In DNA, the CDR3 is TGCGCCAGCAGCCGCAGGGGGCATGACACCGGGGAGCTGTTTTTT.

The chain is built from TRBV28 and TRBJ1-1; D ambiguous. Germline values: CDR1 MDHEN, CDR2 SYDVKM. V shed 7 bases and J shed 3 bases, with 21 bases lying between them. The CDR3 loop spans 16 amino acids. CDR3 sequence reads: CASTINVVYAHTEAFF. CDR3 coding DNA: TGTGCCAGCACCATAAACGTCGTATACGCGCACACTGAAGCTTTCTTT. Variable domain in full (rest from reference TRBV28 and TRBJ1-1): DVKVTQSSRYLVKRTGEKVFLECVQDMDHENMFWYRQDPGLGLRLIYFSYDVKMKEKGDIPEGYSVSREKKERFSLILESASTNQTSMYLCASTINVVYAHTEAFFGQGTRLTVV.

The chain uses TRBV19 and TRBJ1-5; TRBD1 aligns across 8 bases. With 7 bases clipped from V and 6 bases from J, the junction kept 8 bases outside the gene matches. CDR3 length equals 14 residues. Germline loops: CDR1 LNHDA, CDR2 SQIVND (reference sequence). In DNA form, the CDR3 reads TGTGCCAGTAAGGTCGGACAGGGAGGTCAGCCCCAGCATTTT. Its protein product is CASKVGQGGQPQHF. Full variable domain (missing parts from reference TRBV19 and TRBJ1-5): DGGITQSPKYLFRKEGQNVTLSCEQNLNHDAMYWYRQDPGQGLRLIYYSQIVNDFQKGDIAEGYSVSREKKESFPLTVTSAQKNPTAFYLCASKVGQGGQPQHFGDGTRLSIL.

The CDR3 sequence is CASSLGRGYEQYF. The CDR3 nucleotides read TGTGCCAGCAGCTTAGGGCGGGGTTACGAGCAGTACTTC. The chain links TRBV7-8 to TRBJ2-7, with a tentative D call TRBD2 (6 bases). This CDR3 has 13 amino acids. Looked up from germline, CDR1 is SGHVS and CDR2 is FQNEAQ. Trimming removed 1 base at V and 4 bases at J, with 8 bases between.

The chain recombines TRBV15 with TRBJ2-2; tentative D call: TRBD1 (5 bases). In germline, CDR1 is LNHNV, CDR2 YYDKDF (reference sequence). The CDR3 is 17 amino acids. Trimming stripped 8 bases from V and 7 bases from J, with 26 bases between. CDR3 nucleotides: TGTGCCACCGAAAGATCCCGACAGCCAGCCGACGTCGGGGAGCTGTTTTTT. As protein: CATERSRQPADVGELFF.

This chain connects TRBV7-3 to TRBJ2-1, with TRBD2 identical over 9 bases. CDR1 SGHTA and CDR2 FQGTGA come from the germline V gene. This CDR3 has 15 residues. After removal of 2 bases from V and 9 bases from J, the junction contained 8 bases not matched to a gene. The CDR3 sequence: CASSLSVAGDGEQFF. CDR3 nucleotides: TGTGCCAGCAGCTTATCTGTAGCGGGAGACGGTGAGCAGTTCTTC.

The chain recombines TRBV15 with TRBJ2-2, with 8 bases fitting TRBD2. Looked up from germline, CDR1 is LNHNV and CDR2 is YYDKDF (reference sequence). This CDR3 has 17 residues. V lost 3 bases and J lost 6; bases outside the gene matches: 12. The CDR3 protein is CATSSLSGMRFSGELFF. CDR3 sequence (DNA): TGTGCCACCAGCAGCCTTAGCGGGATGAGGTTTTCCGGGGAGCTGTTTTTT.

The V gene is TRBV6-5, the J gene TRBJ2-5; maybe TRBD2 (5 bases). V lost 0 bases, J lost 5 bases, and 13 bases lay in between. The CDR3 runs to 15 residues. Germline V gene data show CDR1 as MNHEY and CDR2 as SVGAGI. CDR3 sequence reads: CASSYSMGEGETQYF. The CDR3 DNA reads TGTGCCAGCAGTTACTCGATGGGAGAGGGCGAGACCCAGTACTTC.

Concerning this clone itself: The sample has other DNA sequences that encode this CDR3 too. The chain couples TRBV24-1 to TRBJ1-2, with D unclear. Trimming shortened V by 1 base and J by 2 bases, and 7 bases separated the two germline ends. Per germline, CDR1 KGHDR and CDR2 SFDVKD. The length of the CDR3 is 14 residues. CDR3 loop: CATSDFTANYGYTF. The CDR3 DNA is TGTGCCACCAGTGATTTTACAGCCAACTATGGCTACACCTTC.

V is TRBV7-6 and J is TRBJ2-1; D unresolved. CDR1 is SGHVS, CDR2 FNYEAQ, per germline. The CDR3 is 16 amino acids. V was clipped by 1 base and J by 0 bases, with 10 bases between them. The CDR3: CASSLDYSLSYNEQFF. The DNA of the CDR3 is TGTGCCAGCAGCTTAGATTACAGCCTCTCCTACAATGAGCAGTTCTTC.

This clone was recorded only once. The chain uses TRBV5-1 and TRBJ1-2; perhaps TRBD1 as D (5 bases). This CDR3 region has 12 residues. The germline V gene encodes CDR1 SGHRS and CDR2 YFSETQ. V was pared by 2 bases and J by 6 bases, with 8 bases between. The CDR3 sequence is CASSFGGDGYTF. The CDR3 DNA is TGCGCCAGCAGCTTCGGGGGAGATGGCTACACCTTC.

V usage is TRBV23-1 and J usage is TRBJ1-1; D perhaps matches TRBD1 (5 bases). TRBV23-1 is an open reading frame whose function is uncertain. V was pared by 0 bases and J by 0 bases, with 14 bases between. The CDR3 has 17 amino acids. The CDR3 DNA reads TGCGCCAGCAGTCAATCTTTTAGGGGCAGAATGAACACTGAAGCTTTCTTT. It codes for CASSQSFRGRMNTEAFF.

The CDR3 nucleotides are TGCGCCAGCAGCCTGGAGCGGAGCACAGATACGCAGTATTTT. Its protein product is CASSLERSTDTQYF. The V gene is TRBV5-1, the J gene TRBJ2-3; possibly TRBD2 for D (5 bases). Trimming cost V 4 bases and J 0 bases, with 9 bases left between them. The CDR3 contains 14 residues. Germline CDR1 reads SGHRS; CDR2 reads YFSETQ.

The chain is built from TRBV11-2 and TRBJ2-3, with a possible D match to TRBD2 (5 bases). Trimming removed 1 base at V and 5 bases at J, with 13 bases between. Germline CDR1 is SGHAT and CDR2 is FQNNGV. The CDR3 has 15 amino acids. The chain's CDR3 is CASSLGESAGDTQYF. CDR3 nucleotides: TGTGCCAGCAGCTTAGGTGAGAGCGCGGGAGATACGCAGTATTTT.

V gene TRBV12-5 combines with J gene TRBJ1-1; D is possibly TRBD1 (5 bases). This CDR3 contains 13 residues. CDR1 is LGHNT, CDR2 FRNRAP, per germline. The V gene lost 6 bases and the J gene lost 4 bases, with 12 bases spanning the gap. The CDR3 nucleotides are TGTGCTAGTGGGGCCAGGGAGGGCACTGAAGCTTTCTTT. The encoded protein is CASGAREGTEAFF.

The V call is TRBV3-1 (or the pseudogene TRBV3-2), the J call TRBJ2-1, with 7 bases that match TRBD2. Germline assignment: CDR1 LGHDT and CDR2 YNNKEL (reference sequence). Losses at the gene ends were 3 bases for V and 1 base for J; bases not matched to a gene: 6. The CDR3 has 16 residues. CDR3 sequence: CASSQFLAASYNEQFF. CDR3 coding DNA: TGTGCCAGCAGCCAGTTTCTAGCGGCGTCCTACAATGAGCAGTTCTTC.